This is a list of T cell receptor beta chains from one sample in a study of cytotoxic CD8 clonotypes in ibrutinib-treated CLL. Only in-frame clones appear in the TCRdb table, and some are missing; sequencing was by immunoSEQ multiplex PCR. In the table there are about 40,000 clones, roughly 70% of which are singletons. The source was PBMCs, collected at disease progression, from a patient treated with ibrutinib. Receptors originate from a human donor with chronic lymphocytic leukemia. CDR3s include the opening cysteine and the closing phenylalanine or tryptophan. D genes are given only for firm matches. Not all rows give a size; the values are once, few, many and, for expanded clones, a class.

V gene,J gene,clone size,D gene,CDR3 protein,CDR3 DNA
TRBV28,TRBJ2-1,once,TRBD2,CASSFPLLLAGGSIYNEQFF,TGTGCCAGCAGTTTTCCCCTCCTACTAGCGGGAGGGTCAATCTACAATGAGCAGTTCTTC
TRBV6-1,TRBJ1-4,NA,NA,CASSEHTGSVGEKLFF,TGTGCCAGCAGTGAGCACACGGGGTCGGTTGGTGAAAAACTGTTTTTT
TRBV27,TRBJ1-6,NA,NA,CASSLRGVNSPLHF,TGTGCCAGCAGTTTAAGAGGTGTCAATTCACCCCTCCACTTT
TRBV7-9,TRBJ2-6,NA,NA,CASSTPFNVLTF,TGTGCCAGCAGCACCCCATTCAACGTCCTGACTTTC
TRBV7-2,TRBJ1-5,NA,NA,CASSLVGGQNQPQHF,TGTGCCAGCAGCTTAGTAGGGGGGCAGAATCAGCCCCAGCATTTT
TRBV6-5,TRBJ2-3,NA,NA,CASSYYDGSTDTQYF,TGTGCCAGCAGTTACTACGATGGCAGCACAGATACGCAGTATTTT
TRBV18,TRBJ2-2,few,NA,CASSSGLMNTGELFF,TGTGCCAGCTCTTCCGGACTGATGAACACCGGGGAGCTGTTTTTT
TRBV6-1,TRBJ1-1,NA,NA,CASPRGLNTEAFF,TGTGCCAGCCCTCGGGGCCTGAACACTGAAGCTTTCTTT
TRBV7-8,TRBJ1-3,NA,NA,CASSPGGYSGNTIYF,TGTGCCAGCAGCCCTGGGGGCTATTCTGGAAACACCATATATTTT
TRBV5-1,TRBJ2-5,NA,TRBD1,CASSPGQGTETQYF,TGCGCCAGCAGCCCGGGACAGGGGACTGAGACCCAGTACTTC
TRBV2,TRBJ2-1,once,NA,CASRPTYSSYNEQFF,TGTGCCAGCAGGCCCACGTACAGCTCCTACAATGAGCAGTTCTTC
TRBV5-1,TRBJ2-7,few,NA,CASSSTGDWGEQYF,TGCGCCAGCAGCTCCACAGGGGACTGGGGCGAGCAGTACTTC
TRBV2,TRBJ2-2,NA,NA,CASSLRGLDTGELFF,TGTGCCAGCAGCTTGCGGGGATTGGACACCGGGGAGCTGTTTTTT
TRBV7-8,TRBJ1-6,NA,NA,CASSLETRSSPLHF,TGTGCCAGCAGCTTAGAGACGCGAAGTTCACCCCTCCACTTT
TRBV28,TRBJ1-5,few,NA,CASTEQTAPVRPQHF,TGTGCCAGCACCGAACAAACCGCCCCTGTTCGGCCCCAGCATTTT
TRBV7-9,TRBJ1-1,NA,NA,CASSLLGGKGAFF,TGTGCCAGCAGCTTGTTGGGGGGCAAGGGAGCTTTCTTT
TRBV7-8,TRBJ2-2,NA,TRBD2,CASSSHGGLAGPNTGELFF,TGTGCCAGCAGCTCCCACGGGGGACTAGCGGGACCGAACACCGGGGAGCTGTTTTTT
TRBV2,TRBJ1-4,NA,TRBD1,CASSSDRENEKLFF,TGTGCCAGCAGTAGTGACAGGGAAAATGAAAAACTGTTTTTT
TRBV7-8,TRBJ1-1,NA,NA,CASSFPGEVSEAFF,TGTGCCAGCAGCTTCCCAGGGGAAGTATCCGAAGCTTTCTTT
TRBV7-9,TRBJ2-7,few,TRBD2,CASSYSGSWNEQYF,TGTGCCAGCAGCTACAGCGGGAGCTGGAACGAGCAGTACTTC
TRBV7-2,TRBJ2-7,NA,NA,CASSSDMTYEQYF,TGTGCCAGCAGCTCAGACATGACCTACGAGCAGTACTTC
TRBV11-1,TRBJ1-2,NA,TRBD1,CASSLTGTGEGYGYTF,TGTGCCAGCAGCTTGACCGGGACAGGGGAAGGCTATGGCTACACCTTC
TRBV9,TRBJ2-1,NA,NA,CASSVSSNSYNEQFF,TGTGCCAGCAGCGTTAGCTCGAACTCCTACAATGAGCAGTTCTTC
TRBV2,TRBJ2-7,NA,NA,CASSEMVAVSYEQYF,TGTGCCAGCAGTGAGATGGTAGCGGTCTCCTACGAGCAGTACTTC
TRBV5-1,TRBJ2-7,NA,NA,CASSFLGGNEQYF,TGCGCCAGCAGCTTCCTTGGGGGGAACGAGCAGTACTTC
TRBV9,TRBJ1-3,few,NA,CASSGALGSGNTIYF,TGTGCCAGCAGCGGGGCCCTGGGGAGCGGAAACACCATATATTTT
TRBV30,TRBJ1-2,NA,NA,CAWSLRRTGRGYTF,TGTGCCTGGAGCCTCCGGCGAACAGGCCGGGGCTACACCTTC
TRBV25-1,TRBJ1-2,NA,NA,CASSDWGGSSGYTF,TGTGCCAGCAGTGATTGGGGGGGATCGAGTGGCTACACCTTC
TRBV30,TRBJ2-7,NA,NA,CAWSHGTIREQYF,TGTGCCTGGAGCCACGGGACAATTCGCGAGCAGTACTTC
TRBV6-5,TRBJ1-2,NA,TRBD1,CASSYSTVTGGFGYTF,TGTGCCAGCAGTTACTCGACCGTGACAGGGGGCTTTGGCTACACCTTC
TRBV7-2,TRBJ1-2,few,NA,CASSLWPASPNYGYTF,TGTGCCAGCAGCCTCTGGCCGGCCTCGCCTAACTATGGCTACACCTTC
TRBV6-5,TRBJ1-1,NA,TRBD1,CASSLQGVNTEAFF,TGTGCCAGCAGTCTTCAGGGGGTTAACACTGAAGCTTTCTTT
TRBV5-1,TRBJ1-2,NA,TRBD1,CASSLGTGSYGYTF,TGCGCCAGCAGCTTAGGGACAGGGAGTTATGGCTACACCTTC
TRBV28,TRBJ1-4,NA,NA,CASRGGTNEKLFF,TGTGCCAGCAGGGGTGGGACTAATGAAAAACTGTTTTTT
TRBV6-1,TRBJ1-5,NA,NA,CASTRARQPNQPQHF,TGTGCCAGCACCCGCGCCCGGCAGCCCAATCAGCCCCAGCATTTT
TRBV7-9,TRBJ2-7,NA,TRBD1,CASSLAQDRGLYEQYF,TGTGCCAGCAGCTTAGCCCAGGACAGGGGGTTGTACGAGCAGTACTTC
TRBV2,TRBJ2-3,few,NA,CASSLETLDTQYF,TGTGCCAGCAGTTTGGAGACTTTGGATACGCAGTATTTT
TRBV25-1,TRBJ2-2,NA,NA,CASSDYRDAGELFF,TGTGCCAGCAGTGACTATAGGGACGCCGGGGAGCTGTTTTTT
TRBV6-1,TRBJ2-7,NA,NA,CASHPRLYYEQYF,TGTGCCAGCCATCCTCGCCTCTACTACGAGCAGTACTTC
TRBV7-9,TRBJ2-3,NA,TRBD1,CASSLIGTDTDTQYF,TGTGCCAGCAGCTTGATTGGGACAGATACAGATACGCAGTATTTT
TRBV20-1,TRBJ1-1,NA,NA,CSVGDIAEAFF,TGCAGTGTGGGGGACATCGCTGAAGCTTTCTTT
TRBV27,TRBJ2-3,few,TRBD2,CASSLRSGGASDTQYF,TGTGCCAGCAGTTTAAGGAGCGGGGGGGCTTCAGATACGCAGTATTTT
TRBV7-3,TRBJ2-3,once,NA,CASSFRDSDTQYF,TGTGCCAGCAGCTTCAGGGATTCAGATACGCAGTATTTT
TRBV7-9,TRBJ2-7,NA,TRBD2,CASSLALAGGRYEQYF,TGTGCCAGCAGCTTAGCACTAGCGGGGGGGCGCTACGAGCAGTACTTC
TRBV18,TRBJ1-3,once,TRBD1,CASSSNPGTAGNTIYF,TGTGCCAGCTCATCAAACCCCGGGACAGCAGGAAACACCATATATTTT
TRBV28,TRBJ2-7,NA,NA,CASTTYQGGAYEQYF,TGTGCCAGCACCACTTACCAGGGGGGAGCCTACGAGCAGTACTTC